This TCR beta chain was recovered during a study of blood T cell repertoires in COVID-19 (TCRdb year 2020). Broadly, across the study: Samples from collaborators originated in the United States, Italy and Spain and spanned both the acute and convalescent phases of COVID-19. The material from the prospective study consisted of cDNA or gDNA derived from T cells, B-cell-depleted T cells, or PBMCs. The dataset comprised deeply sampled blood TCRbeta repertoires from subjects exposed to, actively infected with, or recovered from COVID-19. The repertoires were released in a freely available public database meant as a resource for research on the immune response to SARS-CoV-2. Samples were obtained from the ongoing ImmuneRACE study (first 160 participants) and from 1,000 to 1,500 subjects provided by 6 global collaborators. Nearly every sample came with metadata listing a de-identified subject ID, COVID-19 status, age in years and sex. HLA class I and class II types, where available, came from metadata supplied by the sample provider rather than from assay-based typing. What the study reported, not specific to this receptor: The amount of clinical and demographic metadata varied by source and participant and was provided uncurated.

As concerns this clone: It lacks a known antigen. Within one base of it there is no much larger clone, and no base qualities were kept.

Whole blood was collected in K2EDTA tubes by collaborating institutions according to the institutions' own protocols. For TCRbeta analysis, collaborator samples were shipped as frozen whole blood, as isolated PBMCs, or as DNA extracted from either sample type. TCRbeta CDR3 regions were amplified from genomic DNA using the immunoSEQ Assay, a bias-controlled multiplex PCR. The authors processed their data as follows. Within the assay, amplification of reference gene primers was used to estimate how many nucleated cells each sample contained. To quantify the absolute abundance of each unique TCRbeta CDR3 rearrangement, sequence reads were collapsed and filtered. For each sample, productive Simpson clonality was calculated as the square root of Simpson's diversity index over productive rearrangements. Imported from immuneACCESS, the table was reduced by TCRdb to in-frame sequences with V and J called. These copies leave out some clones; in studies compared against another copy, an unresolved V gene accounts for under half, and the cause of the remainder is not known. Clone size and the V and J calls come from that table; the DNA yielded D and trimming. For this sample there are roughly 80,000 clones; roughly four fifths appear just once. In total, the top ten clones hold around a fifth of the sample.

V is trimmed back by 7 bases and J by 5 bases, and the junction contains 7 bases that no gene match accounts for. CDR3 length: 15 amino acids, cysteine to phenylalanine. The only DNA kept is the CDR3, 45 bases in frame from the first base. Reading the germline V gene gives CDR1 SNHLY and CDR2 FYNNEI. This receptor chain uses TRBV2 and TRBJ1-6, with TRBD1 identical over 8 junction bases. The material sequenced was peripheral blood. The origin of this receptor is a human donor in a cohort sampled during active COVID-19. The DNA is as follows: TGTGCCAGCATTTTCCCGGACAGGGATAATTCACCCCTCCACTTT. It encodes CASIFPDRDNSPLHF.